This entry concerns a single TCR beta chain. These data are taken from a study of OX40 agonist ivuxolimab in advanced cancers. This CDR3 region has 15 residues. V dropped 5 bases and J dropped 7; count of bases not matched to a gene: 4. Germline lookup yields CDR1 SEHNR and CDR2 FQNEAQ (reference sequence). TCRdb's table, derived via immunoSEQ multiplex PCR, lists solely in-frame clones and lacks some. The sample yields 99,000 or so clones, 90% to 95% seen once. The sequencing here drew on CD4+ or CD8+ T cells sorted from blood, taken in a trial of the OX40 agonist ivuxolimab. The chain carries TRBV7-9 and TRBJ2-1, with 14 bases identical to TRBD2. The TCR was taken from an adult with an advanced solid tumor such as melanoma, head and neck, liver or kidney cancer. This CDR3 reads CASSRGLAGDNEQFF. DNA for the CDR3: TGTGCCAGCAGCAGGGGACTAGCGGGAGATAATGAGCAGTTCTTC.